There are a few counts of the clone carrying this TCR beta chain. Its antigen is still unknown. Per the germline V gene, CDR1 is SQVTM and CDR2 is ANQGSEA. The CDR3 totals 12 residues. V was pared by 3 bases and J by 2 bases, with 8 bases between. This entry belongs to a study of response to subunit inactivated influenza vaccine. TCRdb redid the calling of the RT-PCR reads with MiXCR, one entry per CDR3 protein. This table has 650,000 to 850,000 distinct CDR3 sequences, about 15% appearing once. Study findings and constraints: The authors put forward the suggestion that each seasonal influenza vaccination may bring in only a limited number of new T cells.

This chain joins TRBV29-1 and TRBJ2-7, with TRBD1 as a possible D gene (5 bases). The sample consisted of PBMCs from blood, taken approximately 15 days before vaccination. This TCR was sampled from a man between 50 and 59 years old who received an inactivated influenza vaccine. The CDR3 bases are TGCAGCGTTGAGGACATAACCTACGAGCAGTACTTC. This translates into CSVEDITYEQYF.